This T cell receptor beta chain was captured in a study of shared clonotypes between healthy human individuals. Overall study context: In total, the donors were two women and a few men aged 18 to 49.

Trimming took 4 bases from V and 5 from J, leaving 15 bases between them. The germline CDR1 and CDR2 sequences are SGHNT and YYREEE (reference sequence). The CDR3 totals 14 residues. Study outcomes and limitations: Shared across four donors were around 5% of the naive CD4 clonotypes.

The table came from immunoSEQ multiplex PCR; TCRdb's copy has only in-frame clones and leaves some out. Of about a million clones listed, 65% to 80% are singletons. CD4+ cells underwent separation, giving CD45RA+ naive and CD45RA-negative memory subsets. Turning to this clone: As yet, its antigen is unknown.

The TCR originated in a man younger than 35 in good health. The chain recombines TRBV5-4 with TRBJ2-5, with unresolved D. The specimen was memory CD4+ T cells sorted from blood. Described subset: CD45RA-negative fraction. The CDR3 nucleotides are TGTGCCAGCAGCCGTTCCCTCTTAGGGGAGACCCAGTACTTC. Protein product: CASSRSLLGETQYF.